Listed below are T cell receptor beta chains from one sample, sequenced in a study of blood T cell repertoires in COVID-19. Data came from immunoSEQ multiplex PCR; TCRdb stores just in-frame clones and leaves some out. The sample lists fewer than 300,000 clones, roughly nine tenths occurring once. The sample consisted of peripheral blood. Receptor source: a woman aged 25 to 45 with COVID-19, enrolled during active disease. Each CDR3 is given with its conserved first and last residue. Fields, in order: CDR3 protein, CDR3 DNA, D gene, clone size, V gene, J gene. A D gene is named only where the DNA matches it firmly. Size is stated for part of the rows, as once, few or many counts, or as a class when the clone is expanded.

CASSYYPEETQYF	TGTGCCAGCAGTTACTATCCAGAAGAGACCCAGTACTTC	NA	NA	TRBV6-2/TRBV6-3	TRBJ2-5
CASSPFSPAFF	TGTGCCAGCAGCCCTTTTAGTCCAGCTTTCTTT	NA	once	TRBV12-3/TRBV12-4	TRBJ1-1
CASSFGQSRDGYTF	TGTGCCAGCAGTTTTGGACAGAGCAGGGATGGCTACACCTTC	NA	NA	TRBV28	TRBJ1-2
CASSFTSGGTESYEQYF	TGTGCCAGCAGCTTCACCTCCGGAGGGACCGAGTCCTACGAGCAGTACTTC	NA	NA	TRBV7-6	TRBJ2-7
CASRPRGLAQPQHF	TGTGCCAGCAGACCGCGGGGGCTTGCGCAGCCCCAGCATTTT	NA	NA	TRBV6-5	TRBJ1-5
CASCFASGETQYF	TGTGCCAGTTGTTTCGCTAGCGGGGAGACCCAGTACTTC	TRBD2	NA	TRBV19	TRBJ2-5
CASSLSPAPTSGGADEQFF	TGTGCCAGCAGTTTATCCCCCGCCCCAACTAGCGGGGGGGCGGATGAGCAGTTCTTC	TRBD2	NA	TRBV27	TRBJ2-1
CASSYSTGYGYTF	TGTGCCAGCAGTTACTCGACTGGTTATGGCTACACCTTC	NA	NA	TRBV6-5	TRBJ1-2
CASSQESAGDYGYTF	TGTGCCAGCAGCCAAGAATCAGCAGGGGACTATGGCTACACCTTC	NA	NA	TRBV3-1/TRBV3-2	TRBJ1-2
CATSGTGDGYTF	TGTGCCACCAGTGGAACAGGGGATGGCTACACCTTC	TRBD1	NA	TRBV24-1	TRBJ1-2
CASSEMRAIVEAFF	TGTGCCAGCAGTGAAATGAGGGCGATTGTTGAAGCTTTCTTT	NA	NA	TRBV6-1	TRBJ1-1
CASSYGTGDVLTF	TGTGCCAGCTCATATGGGACAGGAGACGTCCTGACTTTC	TRBD1	NA	TRBV18	TRBJ2-6
CASSPGQGLQYEQYF	TGTGCCAGCAGTCCGGGACAGGGACTGCAGTACGAGCAGTACTTC	TRBD1	NA	TRBV6-5	TRBJ2-7
CASSDGLNDEQFF	TGCGCCAGCAGTGATGGACTCAATGATGAGCAGTTCTTC	NA	NA	TRBV10-2	TRBJ2-1
CASSYLYTTEAFF	TGTGCCAGCAGTTATCTTTACACCACTGAAGCTTTCTTT	NA	NA	TRBV6-2/TRBV6-3	TRBJ1-1
CASSPVGTGGYEQYF	TGTGCCAGCTCACCCGTCGGGACGGGGGGCTACGAGCAGTACTTC	TRBD2	NA	TRBV18	TRBJ2-7
CSIGTGGGTGELFF	TGCAGCATCGGGACAGGAGGGGGAACCGGGGAGCTGTTTTTT	TRBD1	NA	TRBV29-1	TRBJ2-2
CASSIDGSYGYTF	TGTGCCAGTAGTATCGACGGGAGCTATGGCTACACCTTC	NA	NA	TRBV19	TRBJ1-2
CASSAWGGAYEQYF	TGCGCCAGCAGCGCCTGGGGAGGCGCCTACGAGCAGTACTTC	NA	NA	TRBV5-1	TRBJ2-7
CATSSSTGINQPQHF	TGTGCCACCAGCAGCTCGACAGGGATCAATCAGCCCCAGCATTTT	TRBD1	few	TRBV15	TRBJ1-5
CSVETPSRWANEQFF	TGCAGCGTTGAAACCCCCTCTCGATGGGCCAATGAGCAGTTCTTC	NA	NA	TRBV29-1	TRBJ2-1
CASGVTSGDGDTQYF	TGTGCTAGTGGCGTGACTAGCGGGGATGGAGATACGCAGTATTTT	TRBD2	NA	TRBV12-5	TRBJ2-3
CASSSSWDTQYF	TGCGCCAGCAGCTCCAGTTGGGATACGCAGTATTTT	NA	NA	TRBV5-1	TRBJ2-3
CASSAPLRGGNYGYTF	TGTGCCAGCAGCGCCCCATTAAGGGGTGGTAACTATGGCTACACCTTC	NA	NA	TRBV3-1/TRBV3-2	TRBJ1-2
CSARKEDTQYF	TGCAGTGCTAGAAAAGAGGATACGCAGTATTTT	NA	NA	TRBV20-1	TRBJ2-3
CATGKDTQYF	TGTGCCACCGGGAAGGATACGCAGTATTTT	NA	NA	TRBV10-3	TRBJ2-3
CASSLLGGRGSYEQYF	TGTGCCAGCAGCTTGCTGGGCGGTCGGGGCTCCTACGAGCAGTACTTC	NA	NA	TRBV11-2	TRBJ2-7
CRGRGSEHRGAVF	TGCAGGGGTAGGGGGAGCGAACACCGGGGAGCTGTTTTT	NA	NA	TRBV29-1	TRBJ2-2
CASSLGGQGRGPQHF	TGCGCCAGCAGCTTGGGGGGACAGGGGAGAGGGCCCCAGCATTTT	TRBD1	NA	TRBV5-1	TRBJ1-5
CATSARTGGEQYF	TGTGCCACCAGTGCCAGGACAGGGGGCGAGCAGTACTTC	TRBD1	NA	TRBV24-1	TRBJ2-7
CASSQRGISGLAGGYTF	TGTGCCAGCAGCCAAAGGGGGATTTCTGGGCTAGCCGGTGGCTACACCTTC	NA	NA	TRBV3-1/TRBV3-2	TRBJ1-2
CASSLYRQETQYF	TGCGCCAGCAGCTTGTACAGGCAAGAGACCCAGTACTTC	NA	NA	TRBV5-1	TRBJ2-5
CASRFRGEGTEAFF	TGTGCCAGTAGATTTAGAGGGGAGGGGACTGAAGCTTTCTTT	NA	once	TRBV19	TRBJ1-1
CASSLGRSYEQYF	TGTGCCAGCAGTTTAGGCAGGTCCTACGAGCAGTACTTC	NA	NA	TRBV27	TRBJ2-7
CASSWSSGREVTGELFF	TGCGCCAGCAGTTGGTCGTCGGGTAGAGAGGTTACCGGGGAGCTGTTTTTT	NA	NA	TRBV5-1	TRBJ2-2
CASSLSTGNTEAFF	TGCGCCAGCAGCTTGTCGACAGGGAACACTGAAGCTTTCTTT	NA	once	TRBV5-1	TRBJ1-1
CASSLLGGGNQPQHF	TGTGCCAGCAGTTTATTGGGAGGGGGCAATCAGCCCCAGCATTTT	NA	few	TRBV27	TRBJ1-5
CATSATSHTDTQYF	TGTGCCACCTCCGCTACCTCCCACACAGATACGCAGTATTTT	NA	NA	TRBV24-1	TRBJ2-3
CASSFPGQGHQETQYF	TGTGCCAGCAGCTTTCCGGGACAGGGCCACCAAGAGACCCAGTACTTC	TRBD1	NA	TRBV5-6	TRBJ2-5
CASSLGQGGIYSNQPQHF	TGTGCCAGCAGCTTAGGACAGGGGGGAATTTATAGCAATCAGCCCCAGCATTTT	TRBD1	NA	TRBV7-9	TRBJ1-5
CASSAETGATEAFF	TGTGCCAGCAGTGCCGAGACAGGAGCCACTGAAGCTTTCTTT	NA	NA	TRBV2	TRBJ1-1
CASSEEGQGYPEAFF	TGTGCCAGCAGTGAAGAGGGTCAGGGCTATCCTGAAGCTTTCTTT	NA	NA	TRBV2	TRBJ1-1
CASIPQVGNTEAFF	TGTGCCAGCATCCCGCAGGTTGGGAACACTGAAGCTTTCTTT	NA	NA	TRBV7-9	TRBJ1-1
CASSIDSPYNEQFF	TGTGCCAGTAGTATTGACAGTCCCTACAATGAGCAGTTCTTC	NA	NA	TRBV19	TRBJ2-1
CASSRTAGGNQPQHF	TGCGCCAGCAGCCGGACTGCAGGAGGCAATCAGCCCCAGCATTTT	NA	few	TRBV5-1	TRBJ1-5
CASSKAWGGSEETQYF	TGTGCCAGCAGCAAAGCGTGGGGGGGATCGGAAGAGACCCAGTACTTC	NA	NA	TRBV21-1	TRBJ2-5
CAAQGYTEAFF	TGTGCCGCACAGGGGTACACTGAAGCTTTCTTT	TRBD1	NA	TRBV2	TRBJ1-1
CASSLGKAGVLRTEAFF	TGTGCCAGCAGCTTAGGTAAAGCAGGGGTGTTGAGGACTGAAGCTTTCTTT	NA	NA	TRBV7-9	TRBJ1-1
CASSEPGTPNTEAFF	TGTGCCAGCAGTGAACCGGGTACCCCGAACACTGAAGCTTTCTTT	NA	NA	TRBV6-1	TRBJ1-1
CASSPGHPWQPQHF	TGTGCCAGCAGCCCGGGACATCCTTGGCAGCCCCAGCATTTT	NA	NA	TRBV5-8	TRBJ1-5
CASSYSTGESYEQYF	TGTGCCAGCAGTTACTCGACAGGGGAAAGCTACGAGCAGTACTTC	TRBD1	few	TRBV6-5	TRBJ2-7
CASRGRQAQETQYF	TGCGCCAGCAGAGGCCGACAGGCTCAAGAGACCCAGTACTTC	NA	NA	TRBV10-1	TRBJ2-5